A selection of T cell receptor beta chains follows, all from one sample in a study of OX40 agonist ivuxolimab in advanced cancers. The data were produced by immunoSEQ multiplex PCR, yet TCRdb's version contains in-frame clones alone and is incomplete. The repertoire holds about 89,000 clones, with under 95% as singletons. The sample in question was CD4+ or CD8+ T cells sorted from blood, obtained in a trial of the OX40 agonist ivuxolimab. These receptors all stem from an adult with an advanced solid tumor such as melanoma, head and neck, liver or kidney cancer. Both conserved end residues are trimmed from each CDR3. D genes are given only for firm matches. Some rows have no size entry. The others give once, few or many, or a class for an expanded clone.

ASSWDGGETQY,NA,NA,TRBV7-7
ASSQDLRQADTGELF,NA,NA,TRBV4-3
ASSPLARTSGDNEQF,TRBD2,NA,TRBV28
ASSDGGEAF,NA,NA,TRBV6-1
ASSDDRDGNSPLH,TRBD1,NA,TRBV9
ASSPIQGTANTEAF,NA,NA,TRBV19
ASSAYREVGTGELF,NA,NA,TRBV10-2
ASSSDTGREPQH,NA,few,TRBV5-1
VRGGGRTDTQY,TRBD2,once,TRBV7-3
ASRSLSYNEKLF,NA,NA,TRBV28
ASRKQGAQETQY,TRBD1,NA,TRBV7-2
ASSLGQNLNTEAF,NA,NA,TRBV5-8
ASSLGGRASYEQY,TRBD2,NA,TRBV27
ASSQGSRETQY,NA,NA,TRBV14
ASSIGTSVNTQY,TRBD2,NA,TRBV5-1
ASNLRGETQY,NA,NA,TRBV7-2
ASSSVGTGVTGYT,TRBD1,NA,TRBV11-2
ASSGEGAGTGELF,TRBD1,NA,TRBV2
AISESSGTETQY,TRBD2,NA,TRBV10-3
ASSRAVGGSTDTQY,TRBD2,NA,TRBV6-6
ASSLRDTQY,NA,NA,TRBV28
ATSLRAGQAYEQY,NA,NA,TRBV15
ASSQDRAGGELF,TRBD1,NA,TRBV6-1
ASSPGWDPLH,NA,NA,TRBV7-6
ASSLDGDPRTQPQH,NA,NA,TRBV11-2
ASSIDSTGGYGYT,TRBD1,NA,TRBV19
ASSPQTLVQGPSRAF,NA,NA,TRBV4-3
ASSEAGGTTEAF,NA,once,TRBV6-1
ASSPPNPRTSGNNEQF,TRBD2,NA,TRBV18
ASSFSAGTGELF,NA,once,TRBV7-9
ASSPGRTNEKLF,NA,once,TRBV6-1
ASSIKGNTEAF,NA,NA,TRBV19
ASSPGGTGEGGYT,TRBD1,NA,TRBV7-3
ASSSGLQETQY,NA,NA,TRBV6-6
ASSMRDQPQH,NA,NA,TRBV19
ASSLQVDTQY,NA,NA,TRBV7-2
ASSIVAAGKEKLF,NA,NA,TRBV19
ASIGLRTDTQY,NA,NA,TRBV7-9
ASSPGGGTAWLQY,TRBD2,NA,TRBV7-9
ASRMGQGDYEQY,TRBD1,NA,TRBV6-1
ASSPGQQGAELF,NA,NA,TRBV18
ATSRGVGELF,NA,few,TRBV15
ASSPGGGSWYEQY,TRBD2,NA,TRBV7-2
AWRPSGTGGTDTQY,TRBD1,NA,TRBV30
SVVCHEQY,NA,once,TRBV29-1
ASRLFGGGELF,NA,NA,TRBV7-2
ASSVTTSGYNEQF,TRBD2,NA,TRBV9
ASSLDMGQGAHEQF,TRBD1,NA,TRBV5-8
ASSVRPGDSGNTIY,NA,few,TRBV9